Listed here are 17 T cell receptor beta chains from one sample, sequenced in a study of breast tumors, draining lymph nodes, adjacent tissues. Samples came from axillary lymph nodes draining the breast cancer. TCRdb itself ran the multiplex PCR reads through MiXCR, one entry per CDR3 protein. The repertoire holds around 120,000 distinct CDR3 sequences, with just under 20% as singletons. Sequenced input: axillary lymph node tissue. Every receptor here comes from a female donor with breast cancer. Some clones in this sample may be carry-over from other donors' samples.

This clonotype was counted many times. V and J are TRBV6-5 and TRBJ1-5; no definite D call. The CDR3 contains 13 residues. Per germline, CDR1 MNHEY and CDR2 SVGAGI. Trimming took off 8 bases at V and 1 base at J, with 9 bases between the two ends. The CDR3 DNA reads as TGTGCCAGCGGAAGAGTGAGCAATCAGCCCCAGCATTTT. Translating it yields CASGRVSNQPQHF.

As for this clonotype: A much larger clone differs by one base, so this may be a read error. The rearrangement joins TRBV5-4 to TRBJ1-2; possible D gene TRBD1, 6 bases. The CDR3 extends over 16 amino acids. Germline lookup yields CDR1 SGHNT and CDR2 YYREEE (reference sequence). The CDR3 loop is CASSDRDTNRLYGHTF. The DNA of the CDR3 is TGTGCCAGCAGCGACCGGGACACCAATCGGCTCTATGGCCACACCTTC.

With respect to this clonotype: A much larger clone differs from this one at a single base, so this may be a read error. This chain links TRBV10-1 with TRBJ2-2; 13 nucleotides agree with TRBD2. Looked up from germline, CDR1 is WNHNN and CDR2 is SYGVQD (reference sequence). The CDR3 runs 15 residues. The CDR3 spells CANSELAGGTGELFF. The CDR3 DNA sequence: TGCGCCAACAGTGAACTAGCGGGAGGGACCGGGGAGCTGTTTTTT.

Notes on this clonotype: Possible read error: a much larger clone is one base away. The V gene is TRBV6-5, the J gene TRBJ2-1, with a weak D call TRBD2 (7 bases). Germline V lookup: CDR1 MNHEY, CDR2 SVGAGI. The germline V and J ends were trimmed by 5 bases and 1 base, with 15 bases remaining between them. The CDR3 runs 16 residues. Here the CDR3 DNA reads TGTGCCAGCAGTGGGGGGGCTCAATTATCCTACAATGAGCAGTTCTTC. This sequence encodes CASSGGAQLSYNEQFF.

This clonotype occurred many times. CDR3 in amino acids: CASSYGLGDWGEKLFF. The DNA of the CDR3 is TGTGCCAGCAGTTATGGCCTCGGAGATTGGGGCGAAAAACTGTTTTTT. The chain has TRBV6-5 and TRBJ1-4; TRBD1 might be the D (5 bases). Trimming took 3 bases from V and 8 from J, leaving 19 bases between them. This CDR3 contains 16 residues. Per germline, CDR1 MNHEY and CDR2 SVGAGI.

This clonotype was detected ten times or more. The chain employs TRBV20-1 and TRBJ2-7, with D perhaps assigned TRBD1 or TRBD2 (5 bases each). V lost 8 bases to trimming and J lost 2 bases, with 22 bases between them. The germline CDR1 and CDR2 sequences are DFQATT and SNEGSKA (reference sequence). CDR3 size: 15 residues. CDR3 DNA: TGCAGTCCCCTCGGGGACGGAAGTAAACCCTACGAGCAGTACTTC. It specifies CSPLGDGSKPYEQYF.

Concerning this clonotype itself: A read error may explain this, as a much larger clone is one base away. V and J are TRBV20-1 and TRBJ2-3; D possibly corresponds to TRBD2 (6 bases). CDR1 and CDR2 from the germline V gene are DFQATT and SNEGSKA (reference sequence). CDR3 size: 14 residues. For the CDR3, the DNA is TGCGGTGCTAGAGACGGGACTAGCACAGATACGCAGTATTTT. It translates to CGARDGTSTDTQYF.

With regard to this clonotype: With a much larger clone just one base away, this may be a read error. The J gene is TRBJ2-1, the V gene TRBV19; 12 positions agree with TRBD2. The junction had 12 bases not matched to a gene; V was cut back by 5 bases and J by 7 bases. Germline-derived CDR1 and CDR2 are LNHDA and SQIVND (reference sequence). The CDR3 covers 17 residues. In DNA, the CDR3 is TGTGCCAGTAGTCTCGACCGACTAGCGGGGGTAGGTAATGAGCAGTTCTTC. Its protein is CASSLDRLAGVGNEQFF.

Ten or more counts support this clonotype. V is TRBV5-5 and J is TRBJ2-3, with a tentative D call TRBD1 (6 bases). The CDR3 length is 14 residues. V was clipped by 4 bases and J by 5 bases, with 14 bases between them. Per germline, CDR1 SGHKS and CDR2 YYEKEE (reference sequence). The CDR3 here is CASSLGPRGDTQYF. In DNA form, the CDR3 reads TGTGCCAGCAGCCTAGGGCCCAGGGGAGATACGCAGTATTTT.

This clonotype was detected many times. The CDR3 sequence: CASSSTANSNQPQHF. The CDR3 DNA reads TGTGCCAGCAGTTCCACCGCGAATAGCAATCAGCCCCAGCATTTT. The rearrangement uses TRBV12-3 or TRBV12-4 and TRBJ1-5; D is unresolved. Trimming stripped 4 bases from V and 0 bases from J, with 10 bases between. This CDR3 is 15 amino acids long.

CDR3 sequence reads: CASGGAGDTQYF. The DNA for the CDR3 is TGCGCCAGCGGGGGGGCGGGAGATACGCAGTATTTT. This rearrangement joins TRBV5-1 to TRBJ2-3, with D possibly matching TRBD2 (7 bases). V gave up 7 bases and J gave up 5 bases, with 11 bases separating them. Germline-derived CDR1 and CDR2 are SGHRS and YFSETQ. The CDR3 is made up of 12 amino acids.

Note on this clonotype: This may come from a read error, since a much larger clone is one base off. The gene calls are TRBV7-3 and TRBJ1-2; a weak D match, TRBD1 (6 bases). The CDR3 spans 13 residues. The V and J ends lost 5 bases and 8 bases respectively, with 15 bases between them. Germline values: CDR1 SGHTA, CDR2 FQGTGA. CDR3 DNA sequence: TGTGCCAGCAGCATAGTTGGGGGGCGCGGCTACACCTTC. The encoded protein is CASSIVGGRGYTF.

The V and J genes are TRBV12-1 and TRBJ2-6. TRBV12-1 counts as a pseudogene. The CDR3 is 15 amino acids. CDR3 sequence (DNA): TGTGCCAGCAGCCCGCAGGGTTCCGGGGCCAACGTCCTGACTTTC. The encoded protein is CASSPQGSGANVLTF.

In this sample, this clonotype turned up many times. This chain joins TRBV7-3 and TRBJ2-2, with TRBD2 identical over 12 bases. The trim removed 5 bases at V and 0 bases at J, leaving 1 base unmatched. This CDR3 region has 16 residues. Germline CDR1 and CDR2: SGHTA and FQGTGA. The CDR3 region is CASSASGGANTGELFF. The CDR3 nucleotides read TGTGCCAGCAGCGCTAGCGGGGGGGCGAACACCGGGGAGCTGTTTTTT.

This clonotype was detected ten times or more. The V and J genes are TRBV5-6 and TRBJ2-3; no clear D gene. Trimming shortened V by 4 bases and J by 3 bases, and 12 bases separated the two germline ends. The CDR3 sequence is 14 residues long. Germline V gene lookup returns CDR1 SGHDT and CDR2 YYEEEE. CDR3 residues: CASSSTLGTDTQYF. CDR3 nucleotides: TGTGCCAGCAGCAGTACTCTCGGGACAGATACGCAGTATTTT.

At least ten counts were recorded for this clonotype. The V gene is TRBV4-2, the J gene TRBJ2-5; TRBD2 matches 12 bases. Germline CDR1 and CDR2: LGHNA and YNFKEQ. This CDR3 is built from 14 residues. The ends lost 7 bases at V and 3 bases at J; junction bases unmatched: 3. As DNA, the CDR3 is TGTGCCAGCACCCCTAGCGGGGGGGAAGAGACCCAGTACTTC. This gives the protein CASTPSGGEETQYF.

This clonotype was picked up many times. This chain uses TRBV11-2 with TRBJ2-3, with a possible D match to TRBD1 (5 bases). The V end was cut by 3 bases, the J end by 5 bases, with 15 bases between. Germline assignment: CDR1 SGHAT and CDR2 FQNNGV. The CDR3 is 15 residues long. CDR3 protein: CASSFFDSRVDTQYF. DNA of the CDR3: TGTGCCAGCAGCTTTTTCGACTCCAGGGTAGATACGCAGTATTTT.